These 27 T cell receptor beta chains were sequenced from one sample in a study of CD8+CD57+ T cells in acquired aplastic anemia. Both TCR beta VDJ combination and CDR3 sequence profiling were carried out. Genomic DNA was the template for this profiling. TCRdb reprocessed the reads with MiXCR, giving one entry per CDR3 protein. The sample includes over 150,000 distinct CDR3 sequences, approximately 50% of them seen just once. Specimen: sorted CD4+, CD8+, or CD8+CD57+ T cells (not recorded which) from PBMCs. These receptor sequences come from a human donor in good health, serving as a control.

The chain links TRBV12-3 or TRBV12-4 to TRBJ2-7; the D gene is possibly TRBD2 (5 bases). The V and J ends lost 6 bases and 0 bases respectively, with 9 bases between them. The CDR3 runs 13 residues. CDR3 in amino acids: CASRTTNSYEQYF. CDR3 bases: TGTGCCAGCAGGACGACTAACTCCTACGAGCAGTACTTC.

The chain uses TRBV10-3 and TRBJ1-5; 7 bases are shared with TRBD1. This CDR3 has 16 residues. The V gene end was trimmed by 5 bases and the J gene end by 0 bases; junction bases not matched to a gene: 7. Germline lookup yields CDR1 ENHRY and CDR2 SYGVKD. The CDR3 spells CAISSGDSDSNQPQHF. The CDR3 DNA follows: TGTGCCATCAGTTCGGGGGACAGTGATAGCAATCAGCCCCAGCATTTT.

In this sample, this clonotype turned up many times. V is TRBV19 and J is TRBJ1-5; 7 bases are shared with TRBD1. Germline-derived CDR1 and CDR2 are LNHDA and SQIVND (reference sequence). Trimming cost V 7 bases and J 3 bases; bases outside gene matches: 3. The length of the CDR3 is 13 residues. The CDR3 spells CASTGQANQPQHF. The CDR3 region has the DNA TGTGCCAGTACCGGACAGGCCAATCAGCCCCAGCATTTT.

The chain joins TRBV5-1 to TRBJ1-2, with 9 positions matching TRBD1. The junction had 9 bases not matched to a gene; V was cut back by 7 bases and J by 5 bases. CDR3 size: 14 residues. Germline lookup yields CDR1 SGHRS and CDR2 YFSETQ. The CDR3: CASQMRTGAYGYTF. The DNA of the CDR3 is TGCGCCAGCCAGATGAGGACAGGGGCGTATGGCTACACCTTC.

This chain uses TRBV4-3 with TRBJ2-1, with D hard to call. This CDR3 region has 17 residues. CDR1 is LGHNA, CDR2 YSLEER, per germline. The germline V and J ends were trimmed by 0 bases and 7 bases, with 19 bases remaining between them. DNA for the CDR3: TGCGCCAGCAGCCAAGATCATTTGGGGATTTTTTATAATGAGCAGTTCTTC. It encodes CASSQDHLGIFYNEQFF.

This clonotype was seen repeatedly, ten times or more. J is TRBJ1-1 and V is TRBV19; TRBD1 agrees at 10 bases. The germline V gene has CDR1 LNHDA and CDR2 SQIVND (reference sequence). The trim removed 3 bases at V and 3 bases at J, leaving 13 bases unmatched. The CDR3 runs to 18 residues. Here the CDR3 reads CASSIYGQGGRVDTEAFF. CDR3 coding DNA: TGTGCCAGTAGTATTTATGGACAGGGGGGTCGGGTCGACACTGAAGCTTTCTTT.

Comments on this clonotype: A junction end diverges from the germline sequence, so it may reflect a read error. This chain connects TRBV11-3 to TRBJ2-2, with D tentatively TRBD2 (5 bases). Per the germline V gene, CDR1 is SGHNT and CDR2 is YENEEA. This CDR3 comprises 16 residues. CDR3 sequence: CASSFALVVNTGELLF. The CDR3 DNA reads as TGTGCCAGCAGCTTCGCCTTAGTTGTGAACACCGGGGAGCTGTTGTTT.

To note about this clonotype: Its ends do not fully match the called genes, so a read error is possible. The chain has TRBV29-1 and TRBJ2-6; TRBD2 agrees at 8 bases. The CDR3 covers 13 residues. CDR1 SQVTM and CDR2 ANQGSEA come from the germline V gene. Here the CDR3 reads CSVGVSGVNVLTF. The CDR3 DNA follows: TGCAGCGTTGGTGTTAGCGGGGTCAACGTCCTGACTTTC.

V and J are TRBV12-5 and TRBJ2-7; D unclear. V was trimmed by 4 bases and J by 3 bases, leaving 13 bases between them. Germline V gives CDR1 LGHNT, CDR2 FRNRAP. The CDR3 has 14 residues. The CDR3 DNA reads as TGTGCTAGTGGTTGGCAGAGACAAAGCTACGAGCAGTACTTC. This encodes CASGWQRQSYEQYF.

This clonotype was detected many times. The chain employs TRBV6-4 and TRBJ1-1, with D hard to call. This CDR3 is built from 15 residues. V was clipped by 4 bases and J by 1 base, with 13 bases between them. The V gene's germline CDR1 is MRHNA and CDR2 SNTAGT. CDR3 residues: CASSASTRGNTEAFF. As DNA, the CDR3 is TGTGCCAGCAGTGCCTCTACCCGTGGGAACACTGAAGCTTTCTTT.

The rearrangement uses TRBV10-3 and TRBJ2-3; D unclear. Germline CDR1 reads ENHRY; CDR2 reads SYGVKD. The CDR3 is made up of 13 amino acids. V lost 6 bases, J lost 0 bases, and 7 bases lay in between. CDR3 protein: CAIRPSSTDTQYF. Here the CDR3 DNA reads TGTGCCATCAGACCATCTAGCACAGATACGCAGTATTTT.

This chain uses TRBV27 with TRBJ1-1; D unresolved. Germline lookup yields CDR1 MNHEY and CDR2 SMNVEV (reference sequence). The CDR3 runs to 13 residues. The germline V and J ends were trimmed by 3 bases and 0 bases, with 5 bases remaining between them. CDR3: CASSFGMNTEAFF. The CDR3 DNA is TGTGCCAGCAGTTTTGGGATGAACACTGAAGCTTTCTTT.

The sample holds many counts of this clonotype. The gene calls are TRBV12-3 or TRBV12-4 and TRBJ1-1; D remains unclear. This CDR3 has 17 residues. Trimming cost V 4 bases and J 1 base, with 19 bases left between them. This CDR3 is CASSYQASTRRNTEAFF. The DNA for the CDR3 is TGTGCCAGCAGTTACCAAGCTTCCACCAGGAGGAACACTGAAGCTTTCTTT.

The CDR3: CASSLGSRINNEQFF. Here the CDR3 DNA reads TGTGCCAGCAGCTTAGGCAGCCGGATTAACAATGAGCAGTTCTTC. V and J are TRBV7-2 and TRBJ2-1; D call uncertain. CDR3 length: 15 residues. The V end lost 1 base, the J end lost 5 bases, and 12 bases lay between the germline ends. Germline CDR1 and CDR2: SGHTA and FQGNSA.

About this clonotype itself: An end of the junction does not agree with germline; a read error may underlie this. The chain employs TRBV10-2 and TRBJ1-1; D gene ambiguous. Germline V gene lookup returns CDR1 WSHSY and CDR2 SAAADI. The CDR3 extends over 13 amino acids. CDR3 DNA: TGCGCCAGCAGCCTATCGATGAACACCGAAGCTCTCTTT. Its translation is CASSLSMNTEALF.

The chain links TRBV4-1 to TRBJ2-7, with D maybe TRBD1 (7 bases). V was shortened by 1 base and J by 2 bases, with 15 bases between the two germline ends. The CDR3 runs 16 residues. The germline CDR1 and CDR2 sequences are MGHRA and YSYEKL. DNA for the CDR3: TGCGCCAGCAGCCAAGGCGCGGGACAGCTCCCCTACGAGCAGTACTTC. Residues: CASSQGAGQLPYEQYF.

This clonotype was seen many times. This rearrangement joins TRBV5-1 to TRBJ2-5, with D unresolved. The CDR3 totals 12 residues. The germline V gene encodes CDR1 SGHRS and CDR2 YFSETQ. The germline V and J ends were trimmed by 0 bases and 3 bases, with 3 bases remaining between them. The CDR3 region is CASSLEKETQYF. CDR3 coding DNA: TGCGCCAGCAGCTTGGAAAAAGAGACCCAGTACTTC.

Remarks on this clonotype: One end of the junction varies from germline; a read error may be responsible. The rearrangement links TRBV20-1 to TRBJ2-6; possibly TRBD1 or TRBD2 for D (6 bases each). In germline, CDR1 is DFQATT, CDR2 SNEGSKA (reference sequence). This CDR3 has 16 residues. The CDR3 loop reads CGALTNGGSGADVLTF. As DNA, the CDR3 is TGCGGTGCTCTTACCAACGGGGGTTCGGGGGCCGACGTCCTGACTTTC.

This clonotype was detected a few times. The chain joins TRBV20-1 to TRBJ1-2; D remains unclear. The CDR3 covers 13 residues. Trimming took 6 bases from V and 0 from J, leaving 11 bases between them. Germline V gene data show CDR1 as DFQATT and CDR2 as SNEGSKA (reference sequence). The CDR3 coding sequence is TGCAGTGCCGTGTACAGCACTAACTATGGCTACACCTTC. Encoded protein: CSAVYSTNYGYTF.

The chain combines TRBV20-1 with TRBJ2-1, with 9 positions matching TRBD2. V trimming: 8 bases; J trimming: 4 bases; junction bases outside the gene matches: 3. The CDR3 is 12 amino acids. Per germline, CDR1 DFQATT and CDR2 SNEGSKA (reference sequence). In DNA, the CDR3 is TGCAGTAAGAGCGGGGGGTACAATGAGCAGTTCTTC. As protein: CSKSGGYNEQFF.

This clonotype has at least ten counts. The CDR3 sequence is CAISAPPNTGELFF. The CDR3 DNA sequence: TGTGCCATCAGTGCCCCCCCGAACACCGGGGAGCTGTTTTTT. The chain combines TRBV10-3 with TRBJ2-2; no clear D. The germline CDR1 and CDR2 sequences are ENHRY and SYGVKD. CDR3 size: 14 residues. V gave up 4 bases and J gave up 0 bases, with 6 bases separating them.

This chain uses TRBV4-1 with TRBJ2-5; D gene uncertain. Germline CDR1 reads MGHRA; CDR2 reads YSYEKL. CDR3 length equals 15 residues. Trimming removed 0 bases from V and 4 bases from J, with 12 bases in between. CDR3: CASSQDMVGTETQYF. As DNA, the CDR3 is TGCGCCAGCAGCCAAGATATGGTGGGAACAGAGACCCAGTACTTC.

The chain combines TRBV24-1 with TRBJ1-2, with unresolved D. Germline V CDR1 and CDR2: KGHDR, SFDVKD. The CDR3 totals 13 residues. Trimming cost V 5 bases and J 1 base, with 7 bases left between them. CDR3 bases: TGTGCCACCAGTGGTGCTTTTAACTATGGCTACACCTTC. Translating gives CATSGAFNYGYTF.

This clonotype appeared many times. In DNA, the CDR3 is TGCAGTGCTAGAGCCAGGGGGCATGACACTGAAGCTTTCTTT. This translates into CSARARGHDTEAFF. J is TRBJ1-1 and V is TRBV20-1; 8 positions agree with TRBD1. The CDR3 sequence is 14 residues long. The J segment lost 3 bases and the V segment lost 1 base, leaving 4 bases of the junction unmatched. Germline CDR1 reads DFQATT; CDR2 reads SNEGSKA (reference sequence).

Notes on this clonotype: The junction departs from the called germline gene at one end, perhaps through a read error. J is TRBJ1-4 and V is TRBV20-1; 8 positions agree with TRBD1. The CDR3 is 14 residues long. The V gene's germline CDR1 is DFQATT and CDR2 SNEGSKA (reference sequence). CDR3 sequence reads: CSARDSSGGTGINF. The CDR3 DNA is TGCAGTGCTAGAGACTCTAGCGGGGGGACAGGAATAAATTTT.

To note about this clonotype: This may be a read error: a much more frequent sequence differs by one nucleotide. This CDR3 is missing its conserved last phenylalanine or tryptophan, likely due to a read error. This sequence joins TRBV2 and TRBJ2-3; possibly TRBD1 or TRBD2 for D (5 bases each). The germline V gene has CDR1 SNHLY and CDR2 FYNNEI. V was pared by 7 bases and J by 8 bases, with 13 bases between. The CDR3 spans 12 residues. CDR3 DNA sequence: TGTGCCAGCACCCCGGTTGGGGGTACGCAGTATTCT. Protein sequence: CASTPVGGTQYS.

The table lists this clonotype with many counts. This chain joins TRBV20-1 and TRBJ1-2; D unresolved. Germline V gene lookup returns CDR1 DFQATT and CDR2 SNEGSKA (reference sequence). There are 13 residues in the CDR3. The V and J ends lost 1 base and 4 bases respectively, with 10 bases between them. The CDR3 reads CSARGLGPYGYTF. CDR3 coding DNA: TGCAGTGCTAGAGGGTTAGGGCCCTATGGCTACACCTTC.